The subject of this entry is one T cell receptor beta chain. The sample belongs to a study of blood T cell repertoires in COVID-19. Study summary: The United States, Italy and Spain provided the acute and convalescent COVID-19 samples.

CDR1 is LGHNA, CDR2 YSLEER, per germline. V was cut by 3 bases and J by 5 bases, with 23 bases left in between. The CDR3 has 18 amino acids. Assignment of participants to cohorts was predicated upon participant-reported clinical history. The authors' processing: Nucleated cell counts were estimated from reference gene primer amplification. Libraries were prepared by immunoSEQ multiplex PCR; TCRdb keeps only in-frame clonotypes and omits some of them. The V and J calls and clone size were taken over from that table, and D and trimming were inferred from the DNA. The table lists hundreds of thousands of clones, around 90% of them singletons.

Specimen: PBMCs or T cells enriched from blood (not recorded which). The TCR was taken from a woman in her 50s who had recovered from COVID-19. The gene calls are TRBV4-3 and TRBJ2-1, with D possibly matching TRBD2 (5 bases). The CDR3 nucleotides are TGCGCCAGCAGCCATGTCGTCCCCGGACTTCAAACAAACAATGAGCAGTTCTTC. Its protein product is CASSHVVPGLQTNNEQFF.